This T cell receptor (beta chain) was found in a study of blood T cells in healthy people across ages. This clonotype was seen a handful of times. Through a sample-barcoded 5' primer and a J-beta primer mix, a second PCR was run for about 7 to 12 cycles. One entry per CDR3 protein, called by TCRdb with MiXCR from the 5' RACE reads. The table records approximately 1,100,000 distinct CDR3 sequences, 40% to 50% of them present only once. V dropped 2 bases and J dropped 3 bases, with 8 bases sitting between them. The CDR3 runs 13 residues. The V gene's germline CDR1 is MNHNY and CDR2 SVGAGI (reference sequence).

The J gene is TRBJ2-7, the V gene TRBV6-6, with D uncertain. The source is a woman aged 55 to 70 in good health. Sequencing was performed on blood. DNA for the CDR3: TGTGCCAGCAGTTACGAGTTGGGCTACGAGCAGTACTTC. Protein: CASSYELGYEQYF.